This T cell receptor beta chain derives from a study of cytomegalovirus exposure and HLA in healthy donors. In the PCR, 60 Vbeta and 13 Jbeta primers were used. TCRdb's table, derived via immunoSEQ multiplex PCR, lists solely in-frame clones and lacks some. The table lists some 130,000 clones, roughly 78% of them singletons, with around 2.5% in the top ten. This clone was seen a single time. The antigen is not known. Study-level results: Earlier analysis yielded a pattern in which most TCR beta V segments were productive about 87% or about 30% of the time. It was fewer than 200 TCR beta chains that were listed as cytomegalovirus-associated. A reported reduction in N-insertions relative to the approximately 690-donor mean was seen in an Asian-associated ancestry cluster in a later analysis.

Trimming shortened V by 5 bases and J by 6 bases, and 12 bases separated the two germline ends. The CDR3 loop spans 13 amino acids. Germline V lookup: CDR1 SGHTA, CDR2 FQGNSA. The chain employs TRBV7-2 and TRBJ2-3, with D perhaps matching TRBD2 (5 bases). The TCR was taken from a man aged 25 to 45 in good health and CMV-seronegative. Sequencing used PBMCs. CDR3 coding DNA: TGTGCCAGCAGCGTCGCTAGCAGGGATACGCAGTATTTT. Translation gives CASSVASRDTQYF.